This T cell receptor (beta chain) was identified in a study of cytomegalovirus exposure and HLA in healthy donors. The length of the CDR3 is 12 residues. V dropped 4 bases and J dropped 4 bases, with 10 bases sitting between them. Germline CDR1 reads SQVTM; CDR2 reads ANQGSEA. A multiplex PCR was run with 60 Vbeta primers and 13 Jbeta primers. Libraries were prepared by immunoSEQ multiplex PCR; TCRdb keeps only in-frame clonotypes and omits some of them. The data show around 170,000 clones, over 75% seen once. The gene calls are TRBV29-1 and TRBJ1-1; a possible D gene is TRBD1 (5 bases). Input material: PBMCs. The receptor was derived from a middle-aged man in good health and CMV-seronegative. The CDR3 bases are TGCAGCGTTGCAGGGTCGACCACTGAAGCTTTCTTT. It specifies CSVAGSTTEAFF.